This T cell receptor (beta chain) comes out of a study of T cell responses to AZD1222 COVID-19 vaccine. Points from the study as a whole: Two doses of AZD1222 preceded a rise in Spike-specific TCR breadth and depth.

Germline CDR1 reads MDHEN; CDR2 reads SYDVKM. The V gene lost 5 bases and the J gene lost 5 bases, with 21 bases spanning the gap. The CDR3 is made up of 16 amino acids. Only in-frame clones appear in the TCRdb table, and some are missing; sequencing was by immunoSEQ multiplex PCR. This sample has about 120,000 clones, with roughly 91% found just once. Concerning this clone itself: Its antigen remains unknown.

The TCR comes from an adult in good health. The rearrangement links TRBV28 to TRBJ2-5; D is unclear. The source was peripheral blood, collected on day 0 of AZD1222 vaccination. In DNA form, the CDR3 reads TGTGCCAGCAGTCTGAGGCCGGGCCGGATAAGGGAGACCCAGTACTTC. Translating gives CASSLRPGRIRETQYF.